A selection of T cell receptor beta chains follows, all from one sample in a study of cytomegalovirus exposure and HLA in healthy donors. Assay: immunoSEQ multiplex PCR; the TCRdb copy retains only in-frame clones and omits some. The repertoire holds 200,000 to 250,000 clones, with 90% to 95% as singletons. Sample: PBMCs. All receptors derive from a woman in her late teens or twenties in good health and CMV-seronegative. CDR3s include the opening cysteine and the closing phenylalanine or tryptophan. A D gene is named only where the DNA matches it firmly. Only part of the rows carry a size: once, few, many, or a class if the clone is expanded.

cdr3_nt: TGTGCCAGCAGCCGGCGACTAGTGGCAGATACGCAGTATTTT
cdr3_aa: CASSRRLVADTQYF
clone_size: .
d_call: .
v_call: TRBV14
j_call: TRBJ2-3

cdr3_nt: TGTGCCAGCAGTGAATTATGGACAGGGATCGATTCACCCCTCCACTTT
cdr3_aa: CASSELWTGIDSPLHF
clone_size: .
d_call: TRBD1
v_call: TRBV6-1
j_call: TRBJ1-6

cdr3_nt: TGCAGCGTTGGAAAGGGGCGCTTCGGCTACACCTTC
cdr3_aa: CSVGKGRFGYTF
clone_size: once
d_call: .
v_call: TRBV29-1
j_call: TRBJ1-2

cdr3_nt: TGTGCCAGCAGTTACTCGCGACTAGCGGGCTCCTACGAGCAGTACTTC
cdr3_aa: CASSYSRLAGSYEQYF
clone_size: .
d_call: TRBD2
v_call: TRBV6-5
j_call: TRBJ2-7

cdr3_nt: TGTGCCAGGGCAACCAGGCTAATAGGTCCGGATGAGCAGTTCTTC
cdr3_aa: CARATRLIGPDEQFF
clone_size: .
d_call: .
v_call: TRBV7-9
j_call: TRBJ2-1

cdr3_nt: TGTGCCAGCAGCGGTGACAGCTTGAACACTGAAGCTTTCTTT
cdr3_aa: CASSGDSLNTEAFF
clone_size: .
d_call: .
v_call: TRBV7-8
j_call: TRBJ1-1

cdr3_nt: TGTGCCAGCAGCTCTCCCCTCGAGCAGTACTTC
cdr3_aa: CASSSPLEQYF
clone_size: .
d_call: .
v_call: TRBV11-2
j_call: TRBJ2-7

cdr3_nt: TGTGCCAGCAGCTTCGTCCCGACAGGGGCTAATGAGCAGTTCTTC
cdr3_aa: CASSFVPTGANEQFF
clone_size: .
d_call: TRBD1
v_call: TRBV7-3
j_call: TRBJ2-1

cdr3_nt: TGTGCCAGCAGTTCGTCAGACAAACCCGGGGAGCTGTTTTTT
cdr3_aa: CASSSSDKPGELFF
clone_size: .
d_call: .
v_call: TRBV27
j_call: TRBJ2-2

cdr3_nt: TGCAGCGTAGCCGGGACAGGTCCCAATGAGCAGTTCTTC
cdr3_aa: CSVAGTGPNEQFF
clone_size: .
d_call: TRBD1
v_call: TRBV29-1
j_call: TRBJ2-1

cdr3_nt: TGTGCCAGCAGCCTAGTTTCTCAGGGACTTAGGCAGCCCCAGCATTTT
cdr3_aa: CASSLVSQGLRQPQHF
clone_size: .
d_call: .
v_call: TRBV28
j_call: TRBJ1-5

cdr3_nt: TGCAGCGTAAGCGGGGGGGGAGAAGCTTTCTTT
cdr3_aa: CSVSGGGEAFF
clone_size: .
d_call: .
v_call: TRBV29-1
j_call: TRBJ1-1

cdr3_nt: TGTGCCAGCTCACTCACCCGGGAGGGGAGGTTTGAAGCTTTCTTT
cdr3_aa: CASSLTREGRFEAFF
clone_size: .
d_call: .
v_call: TRBV18
j_call: TRBJ1-1

cdr3_nt: TGTGCCAGCAGCCATGCGGACAGGGCCGGTATTCAAGATGGCTACACCTTC
cdr3_aa: CASSHADRAGIQDGYTF
clone_size: .
d_call: TRBD1
v_call: TRBV4-2
j_call: TRBJ1-2

cdr3_nt: TGTGCCAGCAGAGGGGGGGGCAATCAGCCCCAGCATTTT
cdr3_aa: CASRGGGNQPQHF
clone_size: .
d_call: .
v_call: TRBV28
j_call: TRBJ1-5

cdr3_nt: TGTGCCAGCAGTGAAAGGCCCGTGACGGGGTTCAGCTCTGGGGCCAACGTCCTGACTTTC
cdr3_aa: CASSERPVTGFSSGANVLTF
clone_size: .
d_call: .
v_call: TRBV6-1
j_call: TRBJ2-6